Following are 13 T cell receptor beta chains from one sample sequenced in a study of blood T cell repertoires in COVID-19 (dated by TCRdb to the early 2020s). Receptor libraries were prepared by the immunoSEQ multiplex PCR assay. Not all clones reach the TCRdb copy of this immuneACCESS table, which keeps in-frame sequences only. Checked studies attribute under half of the gap to unresolved V genes and leave the rest unexplained. Here the sample has 110,000 to 150,000 clones; approximately 84% occur a single time. The leading ten clones occupy around 8% of the sample. The specimen was peripheral blood. These TCRs come from a human donor in a cohort sampled during active COVID-19.

This chain links TRBV9 with TRBJ1-1; 9 bases agree with TRBD1. Germline CDR1 SGDLS, CDR2 YYNGEE. The length of the CDR3 is 15 residues. Trimming cost V 4 bases and J 1 base; bases outside gene matches: 5. The CDR3 bases are TGTGCCAGCAGCCCTAGGACAGGGGCGAACACTGAAGCTTTCTTT. It is translated as CASSPRTGANTEAFF.

DNA for the CDR3: TGTGCCAGCAGCCTTGGACAGGGGAGTCAGCCCCAGCATTTT. Translating it yields CASSLGQGSQPQHF. This chain joins TRBV2 and TRBJ1-5; 9 bases match TRBD1. The trim removed 6 bases at V and 6 bases at J, leaving 6 bases unmatched. CDR3 length: 14 amino acids. Germline-derived CDR1 and CDR2 are SNHLY and FYNNEI.

This clone was recorded only once. V usage is TRBV10-3 and J usage is TRBJ2-7; 9 nucleotides agree with TRBD1. Germline trimming cut 3 bases from V and 3 bases from J; bases unmatched to any gene: 6. CDR3 length equals 15 residues. Germline-derived CDR1 and CDR2 are ENHRY and SYGVKD. In DNA form, the CDR3 reads TGTGCCATCAGTGAAACCGGGACAGGGAACTACGAGCAGTACTTC. As protein: CAISETGTGNYEQYF.

The chain combines TRBV20-1 with TRBJ2-5, with 7 bases fitting TRBD1. Germline V gives CDR1 DFQATT, CDR2 SNEGSKA (reference sequence). There are 13 residues in the CDR3. V dropped 3 bases and J dropped 1; count of bases not matched to a gene: 2. The CDR3 sequence is CSASRDSQETQYF. DNA for the CDR3: TGCAGTGCTAGTAGGGACAGCCAAGAGACCCAGTACTTC.

The chain recombines TRBV6-5 with TRBJ2-5; tentatively, D is TRBD1 (5 bases). Deletions cut 1 base from V and 3 bases from J, with 12 bases between. In germline, CDR1 is MNHEY, CDR2 SVGAGI. The CDR3 loop spans 15 amino acids. As DNA, the CDR3 is TGTGCCAGCAGTTACTGGGCAGGGATTAAAGAGACCCAGTACTTC. This encodes CASSYWAGIKETQYF.

This rearrangement joins TRBV6-5 to TRBJ2-1; 9 positions match TRBD1. The CDR3 has 15 amino acids. The germline CDR1 and CDR2 sequences are MNHEY and SVGAGI. V lost 6 bases to trimming and J lost 6 bases; unmatched junction nucleotides: 9. CDR3 DNA sequence: TGTGCCAGCAGCCGGGGACAGGGAGAAGCCAATGAGCAGTTCTTC. It specifies CASSRGQGEANEQFF.

This chain connects TRBV28 to TRBJ1-1; D is undetermined. This CDR3 is built from 13 residues. Germline V gene lookup returns CDR1 MDHEN and CDR2 SYDVKM. Trimming left V 4 bases short and J 0 bases short, with 6 bases between. The CDR3 reads CASSWGVNTEAFF. The DNA of the CDR3 is TGTGCCAGCAGTTGGGGAGTGAACACTGAAGCTTTCTTT.

The chain recombines TRBV5-1 with TRBJ2-7; 9 bases are a match to TRBD1. Germline CDR1 reads SGHRS; CDR2 reads YFSETQ. The CDR3 covers 15 residues. V shed 3 bases and J 0 bases; nucleotides not matched to a gene: 4. The CDR3 spells CASSSGTGFSYEQYF. The CDR3 bases are TGCGCCAGCAGCTCCGGGACAGGGTTCTCCTACGAGCAGTACTTC.

The gene calls are TRBV28 and TRBJ2-1, with unresolved D. Trimming cost V 6 bases and J 0 bases, with 12 bases left between them. Looked up from germline, CDR1 is MDHEN and CDR2 is SYDVKM. The CDR3 contains 15 residues. The CDR3 loop is CASRTDTGSYNEQFF. The CDR3 region has the DNA TGTGCCAGCAGAACCGACACTGGCTCCTACAATGAGCAGTTCTTC. Combining the CDR3 with reference TRBV28 and TRBJ2-1 gives the whole variable domain DVKVTQSSRYLVKRTGEKVFLECVQDMDHENMFWYRQDPGLGLRLIYFSYDVKMKEKGDIPEGYSVSREKKERFSLILESASTNQTSMYLCASRTDTGSYNEQFFGPGTRLTVL.

In this sample, this clone turned up a few times. The chain links TRBV11-2 to TRBJ2-7, with TRBD2 matching over 9 bases. Germline V gene data show CDR1 as SGHAT and CDR2 as FQNNGV. The CDR3 length is 16 residues. The junction had 7 bases not matched to a gene; V was cut back by 3 bases and J by 1 base. DNA for the CDR3: TGTGCCAGCAGCTTTAGAATGACTAGCGGTTCCTACGAGCAGTACTTC. This sequence encodes CASSFRMTSGSYEQYF.

The chain has TRBV4-1 and TRBJ1-5, with TRBD1 as a possible D gene (5 bases). The CDR3 spans 15 residues. Trimming pared 0 bases from V and 3 bases from J, leaving 9 bases between. Looked up from germline, CDR1 is MGHRA and CDR2 is YSYEKL. The CDR3 protein is CASSQEGGINQPQHF. The CDR3, as DNA: TGCGCCAGCAGCCAAGAGGGGGGGATCAATCAGCCCCAGCATTTT.

The V call is TRBV5-1, the J call TRBJ1-3; 7 positions agree with TRBD1. V dropped 4 bases and J dropped 4; count of bases not matched to a gene: 8. This CDR3 has 15 residues. Germline assignment: CDR1 SGHRS and CDR2 YFSETQ. CDR3 sequence: CASSRTGDEGNTIYF. CDR3 bases: TGCGCCAGCAGCCGTACAGGGGATGAGGGAAACACCATATATTTT.

V is TRBV28 and J is TRBJ2-4; possibly TRBD2 for D (5 bases). V was pared by 0 bases and J by 1 base, with 13 bases between. The germline V gene encodes CDR1 MDHEN and CDR2 SYDVKM. This CDR3 has 17 residues. CDR3 nucleotides: TGTGCCAGCAGTTTATGGGGAGCCGGTGTTGCCAAAAACATTCAGTACTTC. Its protein is CASSLWGAGVAKNIQYF.